This T cell receptor beta chain was sequenced during a study of regulatory T cells in long-lasting Graves disease. This CDR3 is built from 18 residues. Germline loops: CDR1 LNHDA, CDR2 SQIVND (reference sequence). J lost 5 bases, V lost 4 bases, and 17 bases had no gene match. Combining iRepertoire HTBI primers with Arm-PCR of CDR3 regions, the authors built TCR beta libraries. MiXCR, applied by TCRdb to the multiplex PCR reads, yields one record per CDR3 protein. In the table there are about 530,000 distinct CDR3 sequences, about 16% of which are singletons. Time point: newly diagnosed GD, antithyroid drugs for less than 3 months. The TCR library used RNA extracted from PBMCs. The same specimen was also included in a second study, on T cells in Graves' hyperthyroidism and ophthalmopathy.

The V gene is TRBV19, the J gene TRBJ1-3, with TRBD1 matching 7 bases. Sequenced material: peripheral blood mononuclear cells (PBMCs), taken at new diagnosis, from a patient treated with antithyroid drugs. The TCR sequence derives from a woman aged 35-60 years with Graves disease. The CDR3 loop is CASSTDRYSEVSRNTIYF. DNA for the CDR3: TGTGCCAGTAGTACGGACAGGTATTCTGAAGTTTCGAGAAACACCATATATTTT.